This TCR beta chain is drawn from a study of technical replicates of blood from four donors. This CDR3 has 15 residues. The germline gives CDR1 SNHLY, CDR2 FYNNEI. Trimming removed 0 bases from V and 5 bases from J; junction bases left unmatched: 6. Using immunoSEQ multiplex PCR, the repertoire was profiled, and TCRdb retains in-frame clones only, with some absent. The data show about 15,000 clones, 84% seen once. The rearrangement joins TRBV2 to TRBJ1-2; TRBD1 agrees at 7 bases. Specimen: PBMCs. This clonotype originated in a human donor in good health. The CDR3 spells CASSEAGRGRYGYTF. For the CDR3, the DNA is TGTGCCAGCAGTGAAGCCGGCAGGGGGAGATATGGCTACACCTTC. The full variable domain, rest sourced from reference TRBV2 and TRBJ1-2, is EPEVTQTPSHQVTQMGQEVILRCVPISNHLYFYWYRQILGQKVEFLVSFYNNEISEKSEIFDDQFSVERPDGSNFTLKIRSTKLEDSAMYFCASSEAGRGRYGYTFGSGTRLTVV.